This TCR beta chain was recorded in a study of blood T cell repertoires in COVID-19. For the study at large: The samples span acute and convalescent COVID-19 from the United States, Italy and Spain.

TCRdb's table, derived via immunoSEQ multiplex PCR, lists solely in-frame clones and lacks some. The repertoire holds 110,000 to 150,000 clones, approximately 78% seen once, with roughly 4% in the top ten. CDR3 length: 14 amino acids. Germline CDR1 MNHNS, CDR2 SASEGT. V shed 3 bases and J shed 3 bases, with 11 bases lying between them. The clonotype originates from a woman older than 75 with acute or convalescent COVID-19. The chain carries TRBV6-1 and TRBJ1-2; D gene ambiguous. The material sequenced was peripheral blood. CDR3 sequence: CASSEAGWDYGYTF. In nucleotides, the CDR3 is TGTGCCAGCAGTGAGGCAGGTTGGGACTATGGCTACACCTTC.